Described below is a single T cell receptor beta chain sequence and its context. This clone was counted between two and nine times. Its antigen specificity is not known. No much larger clone exists at a distance of one base, and base qualities are not known. At diagnosis, tumor, uninvolved tumor-adjacent lung and peripheral blood were collected and then preserved as a mix of FFPE and fresh-frozen material. Blood samples were analyzed as peripheral blood mononuclear cells for TCR repertoire profiling. This record belongs to a study of T cells in localized non-small cell lung cancer (dated by TCRdb to about 2020). Regarding the complete study: T cell repertoires of more than 200 early-stage NSCLC patients were analyzed, with tumors being compared against uninvolved tumor-adjacent lungs. Of the NSCLC patients, fewer than 150 were male and approximately 110 were female, and the mean age was approximately 64 years. The cohort was made up of around 240 treatment-naive NSCLC patients whose localized lung tumors had been resected. Paper-wide results and their limitations: Longer overall survival was associated with higher T cell density in blood, whereas shorter survival was associated with higher clonality in adjacent lung. Of the top 100 tumor clones, a median of roughly 53 were detected in paired uninvolved adjacent lung; about 28 were also among that lung's top 100. Uninvolved tumor-adjacent lung showed the highest T cell clonality, higher than tumor, which suggests more focused antigenic responses in the adjacent lung. Because multi-region tumor sequencing was not performed, intratumor heterogeneity could not be ruled out. Because the study design was exploratory, TCR variables were selected using unadjusted p-values without false-discovery rate correction.

TCR beta CDR3 regions were sequenced from DNA using the immunoSEQ Assay. In the original analysis: To compute T cell density, TCR beta template counts were normalized to usable DNA, which was estimated by amplifying housekeeping genes. Richness was estimated with the preseqR package, extrapolating to 400,000 templates for PBMC samples and 120,000 templates for tissue samples. Clonality was defined by subtracting Pielou's evenness from one. To identify tissue-enriched TCRs, differential abundance testing was run on productive amino-acid clonotypes with a minimum total count of 5 and an alpha of 0.1. Repertoire overlap between compartments was quantified with the Jaccard Index and Morisita Overlap Index. GLIPH grouped TCR beta CDR3s together with public tetramer-defined viral CDR3s, and a viral motif had to include at least three viral sequences and show V-gene enrichment. In its TCRdb copy, this immuneACCESS table keeps in-frame sequences only and misses some clones. Where compared with another copy, unresolved V genes explain less than half of these, and the others have no known cause. V and J calls and clone size are those listed in that table; D and trimming were worked out from the DNA. The sample records 50,000 to 60,000 clones, roughly 75% of which are singletons. 4.5% to 5.5% of the sample rests with the top ten.

V loses 6 bases of germline sequence and J loses 0 bases, and the interval between the two ends is 8 bases. The germline V gene supplies CDR1 MNHEY and CDR2 SVGAGI. There are 13 amino acids in the CDR3, from cysteine to phenylalanine inclusive. Kept here is only the CDR3 DNA, which spans 39 bases and is read in frame from base 1. The chain is encoded by TRBV6-5 joined to TRBJ1-1, with no confidently assigned D gene. The receptor was isolated from a woman aged 35-75 years with stage II lung adenocarcinoma. Specimen: PBMCs, collected before any cancer treatment. The CDR3 protein is CASRPHLNTEAFF. DNA sequence: TGTGCCAGCAGGCCACATCTGAACACTGAAGCTTTCTTT.